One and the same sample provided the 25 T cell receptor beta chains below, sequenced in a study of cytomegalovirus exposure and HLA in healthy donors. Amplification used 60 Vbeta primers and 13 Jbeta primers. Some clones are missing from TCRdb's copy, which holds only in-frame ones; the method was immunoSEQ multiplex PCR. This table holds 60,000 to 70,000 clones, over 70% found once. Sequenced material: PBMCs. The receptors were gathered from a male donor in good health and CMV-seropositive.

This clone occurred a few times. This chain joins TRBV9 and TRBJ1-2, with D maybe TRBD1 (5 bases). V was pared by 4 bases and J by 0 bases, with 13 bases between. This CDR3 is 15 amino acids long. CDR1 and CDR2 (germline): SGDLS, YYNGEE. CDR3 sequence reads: CASSPRGHSNYGYTF. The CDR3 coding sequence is TGTGCCAGCAGCCCTCGAGGACACTCTAACTATGGCTACACCTTC.

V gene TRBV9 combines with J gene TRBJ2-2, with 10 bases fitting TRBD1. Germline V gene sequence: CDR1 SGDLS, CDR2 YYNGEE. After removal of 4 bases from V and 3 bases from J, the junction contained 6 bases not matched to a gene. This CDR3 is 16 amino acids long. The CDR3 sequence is CASSPQDRGYTGELFF. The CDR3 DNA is TGTGCCAGCAGCCCTCAGGACAGGGGGTACACCGGGGAGCTGTTTTTT. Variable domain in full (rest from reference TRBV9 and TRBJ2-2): DSGVTQTPKHLITATGQRVTLRCSPRSGDLSVYWYQQSLDQGLQFLIQYYNGEERAKGNILERFSAQQFPDLHSELNLSSLELGDSALYFCASSPQDRGYTGELFFGEGSRLTVL.

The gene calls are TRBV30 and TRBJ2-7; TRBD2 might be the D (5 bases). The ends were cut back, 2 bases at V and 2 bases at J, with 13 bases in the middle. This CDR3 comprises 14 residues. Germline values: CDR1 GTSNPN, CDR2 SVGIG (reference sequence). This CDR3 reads CAWSPWTGTYEQYF. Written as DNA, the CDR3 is TGTGCCTGGAGTCCTTGGACTGGAACCTACGAGCAGTACTTC.

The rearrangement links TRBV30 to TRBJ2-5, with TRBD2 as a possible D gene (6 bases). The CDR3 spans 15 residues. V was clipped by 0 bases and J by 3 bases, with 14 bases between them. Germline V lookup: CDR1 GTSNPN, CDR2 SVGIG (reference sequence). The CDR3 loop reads CAWSVLWGGEETQYF. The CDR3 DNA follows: TGTGCCTGGAGTGTACTGTGGGGCGGGGAAGAGACCCAGTACTTC.

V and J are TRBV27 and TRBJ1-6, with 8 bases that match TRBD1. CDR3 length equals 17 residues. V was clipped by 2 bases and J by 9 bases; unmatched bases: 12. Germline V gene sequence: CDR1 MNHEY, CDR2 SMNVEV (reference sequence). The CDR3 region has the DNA TGTGCCAGCAGTTTAGAGGGCGCAGGGGGCGAAGGTTCACCCCTCCACTTT. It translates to CASSLEGAGGEGSPLHF.

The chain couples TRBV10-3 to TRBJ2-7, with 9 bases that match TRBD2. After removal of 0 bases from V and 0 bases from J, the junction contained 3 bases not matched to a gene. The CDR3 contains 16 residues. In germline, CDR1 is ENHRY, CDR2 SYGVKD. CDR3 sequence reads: CAISESTSGVSYEQYF. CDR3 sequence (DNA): TGTGCCATCAGTGAGTCGACTAGCGGTGTCTCCTACGAGCAGTACTTC.

CDR3 in DNA: TGTGCCAGCAGTAACGGACAGGGTCTAGCCCAGCATTTT. Its protein is CASSNGQGLAQHF. The chain carries TRBV6-5 and TRBJ1-5; the match to TRBD1 covers 8 bases. The CDR3 has 13 amino acids. Per germline, CDR1 MNHEY and CDR2 SVGAGI. Unmatched junction bases numbered 8, after V lost 5 bases and J lost 11 bases.

This CDR3 is CASSPGQGYGYTF. The CDR3 nucleotides are TGTGCCAGCAGCCCGGGACAGGGCTATGGCTACACCTTC. This sequence joins TRBV5-5 and TRBJ1-2; 9 nucleotides match TRBD1. CDR3 length equals 13 residues. The germline V gene has CDR1 SGHKS and CDR2 YYEKEE (reference sequence). J gave up 4 bases and V 4 bases, and 2 bases lay outside the gene matches.

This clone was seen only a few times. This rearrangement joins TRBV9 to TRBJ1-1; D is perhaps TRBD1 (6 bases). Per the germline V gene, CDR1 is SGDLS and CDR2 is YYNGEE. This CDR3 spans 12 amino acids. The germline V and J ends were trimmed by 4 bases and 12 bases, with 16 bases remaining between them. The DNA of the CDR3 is TGTGCCAGCAGCAACCGGGACACACAAACTTTCTTT. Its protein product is CASSNRDTQTFF.

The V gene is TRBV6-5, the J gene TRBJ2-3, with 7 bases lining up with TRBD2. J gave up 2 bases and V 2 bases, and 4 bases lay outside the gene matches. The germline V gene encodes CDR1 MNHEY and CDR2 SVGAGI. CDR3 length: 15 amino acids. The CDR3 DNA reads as TGTGCCAGCAGTTACAGGCGGGGGACCACAGATACGCAGTATTTT. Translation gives CASSYRRGTTDTQYF.

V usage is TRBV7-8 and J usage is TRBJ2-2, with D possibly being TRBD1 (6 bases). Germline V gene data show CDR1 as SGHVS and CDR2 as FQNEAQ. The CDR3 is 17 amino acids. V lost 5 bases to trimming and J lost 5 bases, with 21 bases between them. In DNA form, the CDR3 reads TGTGCCAGCAGCCCAGGAGGTCTGGGGGCATGGACCGGGGAGCTGTTTTTT. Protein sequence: CASSPGGLGAWTGELFF.

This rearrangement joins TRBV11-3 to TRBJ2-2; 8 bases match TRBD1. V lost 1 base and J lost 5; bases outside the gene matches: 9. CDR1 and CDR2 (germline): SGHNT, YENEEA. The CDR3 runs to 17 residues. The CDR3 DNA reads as TGTGCCAGCAGCTTAGGTGGCAGGGGGCCTTGGACCGGGGAGCTGTTTTTT. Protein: CASSLGGRGPWTGELFF. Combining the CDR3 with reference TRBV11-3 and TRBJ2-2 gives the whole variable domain EAGVVQSPRYKIIEKKQPVAFWCNPISGHNTLYWYLQNLGQGPELLIRYENEEAVDDSQLPKDRFSAERLKGVDSTLKIQPAELGDSAVYLCASSLGGRGPWTGELFFGEGSRLTVL.

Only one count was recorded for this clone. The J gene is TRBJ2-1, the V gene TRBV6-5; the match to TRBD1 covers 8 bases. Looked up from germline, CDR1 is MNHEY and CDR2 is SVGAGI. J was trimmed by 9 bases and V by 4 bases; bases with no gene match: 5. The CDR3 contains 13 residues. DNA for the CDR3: TGTGCCAGCAGTTCCACAGGGGGAGTTGAGCAGTTCTTC. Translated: CASSSTGGVEQFF.

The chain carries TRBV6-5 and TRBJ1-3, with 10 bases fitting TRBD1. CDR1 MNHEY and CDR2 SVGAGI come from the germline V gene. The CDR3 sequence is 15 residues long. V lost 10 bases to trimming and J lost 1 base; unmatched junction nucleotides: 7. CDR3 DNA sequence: TGTGCCACTACGCGACAGGGGGCATCTGGAAACACCATATATTTT. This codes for CATTRQGASGNTIYF.

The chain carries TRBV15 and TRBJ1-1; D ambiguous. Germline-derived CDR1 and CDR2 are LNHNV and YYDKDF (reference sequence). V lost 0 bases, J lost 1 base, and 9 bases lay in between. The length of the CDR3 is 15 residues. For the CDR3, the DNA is TGTGCCACCAGCAGAGATAAGGCAGGGAACACTGAAGCTTTCTTT. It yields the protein CATSRDKAGNTEAFF.

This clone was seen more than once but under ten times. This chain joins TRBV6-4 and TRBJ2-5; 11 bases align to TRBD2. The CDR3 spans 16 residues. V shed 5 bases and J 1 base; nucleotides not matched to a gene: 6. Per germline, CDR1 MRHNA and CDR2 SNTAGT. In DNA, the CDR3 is TGTGCCAGCAGTACCACTAGCGGGGGTGGCCAAGAGACCCAGTACTTC. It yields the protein CASSTTSGGGQETQYF.

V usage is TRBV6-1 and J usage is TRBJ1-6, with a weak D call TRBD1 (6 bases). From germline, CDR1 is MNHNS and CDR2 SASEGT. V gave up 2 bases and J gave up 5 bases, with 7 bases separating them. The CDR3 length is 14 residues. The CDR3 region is CASSEPGDNSPLHF. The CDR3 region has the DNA TGTGCCAGCAGTGAACCAGGGGATAATTCACCCCTCCACTTT.

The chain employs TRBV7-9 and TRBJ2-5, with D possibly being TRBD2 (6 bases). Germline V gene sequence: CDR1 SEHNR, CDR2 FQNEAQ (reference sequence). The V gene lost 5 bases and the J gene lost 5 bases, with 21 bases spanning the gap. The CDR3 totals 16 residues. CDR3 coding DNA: TGTGCCAGCAGCCCGCATCAAGCGGGCCTGAGGGAGACCCAGTACTTC. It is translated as CASSPHQAGLRETQYF.

The CDR3 sequence: CASSPPTGNTYEQYF. CDR3 DNA: TGTGCCAGTAGCCCTCCGACAGGGAATACCTACGAGCAGTACTTC. J is TRBJ2-5 and V is TRBV19, with 7 bases fitting TRBD1. Judging by the DNA end, TRBJ2-7 fits better; the J call may be wrong. The CDR3 length is 15 residues. CDR1 is LNHDA, CDR2 SQIVND, per germline (reference sequence).

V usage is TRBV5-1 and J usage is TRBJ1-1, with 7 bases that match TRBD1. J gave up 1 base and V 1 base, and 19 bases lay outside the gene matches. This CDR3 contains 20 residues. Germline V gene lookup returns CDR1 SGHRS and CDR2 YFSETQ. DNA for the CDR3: TGCGCCAGCAGCTTGAGAGTCAGGGGGGCAGCGGAAATCGGGAACACTGAAGCTTTCTTT. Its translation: CASSLRVRGAAEIGNTEAFF.

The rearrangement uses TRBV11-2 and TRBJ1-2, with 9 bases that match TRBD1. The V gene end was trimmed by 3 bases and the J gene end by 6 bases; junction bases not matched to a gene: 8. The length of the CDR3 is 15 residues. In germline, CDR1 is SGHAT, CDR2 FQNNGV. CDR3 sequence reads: CASSFQTGQGNGYTF. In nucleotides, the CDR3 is TGTGCCAGCAGCTTTCAGACGGGACAGGGAAATGGCTACACCTTC.

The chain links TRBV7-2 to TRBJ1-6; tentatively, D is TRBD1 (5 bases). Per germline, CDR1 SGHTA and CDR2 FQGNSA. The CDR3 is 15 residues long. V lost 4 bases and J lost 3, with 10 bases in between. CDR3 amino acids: CASSSTGGYNSPLHF. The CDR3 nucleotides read TGTGCCAGCAGCTCCACGGGGGGCTATAATTCACCCCTCCACTTT. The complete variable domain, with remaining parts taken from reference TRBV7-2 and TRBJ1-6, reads GAGVSQSPSNKVTEKGKDVELRCDPISGHTALYWYRQSLGQGLEFLIYFQGNSAPDKSGLPSDRFSAERTGGSVSTLTIQRTQQEDSAVYLCASSSTGGYNSPLHFGNGTRLTVT.

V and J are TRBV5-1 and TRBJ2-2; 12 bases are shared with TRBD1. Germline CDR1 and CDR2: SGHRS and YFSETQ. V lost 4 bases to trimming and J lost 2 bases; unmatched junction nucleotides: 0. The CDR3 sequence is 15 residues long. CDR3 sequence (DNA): TGCGCCAGCAGCGGGACAGGGGGCAACACCGGGGAGCTGTTTTTT. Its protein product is CASSGTGGNTGELFF. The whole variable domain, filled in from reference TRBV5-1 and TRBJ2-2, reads KAGVTQTPRYLIKTRGQQVTLSCSPISGHRSVSWYQQTPGQGLQFLFEYFSETQRNKGNFPGRFSGRQFSNSRSEMNVSTLELGDSALYLCASSGTGGNTGELFFGEGSRLTVL.

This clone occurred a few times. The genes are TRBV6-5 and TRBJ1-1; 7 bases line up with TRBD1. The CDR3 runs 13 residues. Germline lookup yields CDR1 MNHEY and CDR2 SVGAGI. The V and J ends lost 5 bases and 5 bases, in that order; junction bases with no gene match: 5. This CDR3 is CASSLTGATEAFF. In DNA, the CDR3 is TGTGCCAGCAGTCTAACAGGGGCTACTGAAGCTTTCTTT.

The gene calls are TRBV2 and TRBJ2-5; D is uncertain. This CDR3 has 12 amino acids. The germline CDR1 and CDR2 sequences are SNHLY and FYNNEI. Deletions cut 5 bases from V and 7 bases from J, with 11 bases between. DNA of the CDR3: TGTGCCAGCAGTACGACACCTCCGACCCAGTACTTC. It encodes CASSTTPPTQYF.